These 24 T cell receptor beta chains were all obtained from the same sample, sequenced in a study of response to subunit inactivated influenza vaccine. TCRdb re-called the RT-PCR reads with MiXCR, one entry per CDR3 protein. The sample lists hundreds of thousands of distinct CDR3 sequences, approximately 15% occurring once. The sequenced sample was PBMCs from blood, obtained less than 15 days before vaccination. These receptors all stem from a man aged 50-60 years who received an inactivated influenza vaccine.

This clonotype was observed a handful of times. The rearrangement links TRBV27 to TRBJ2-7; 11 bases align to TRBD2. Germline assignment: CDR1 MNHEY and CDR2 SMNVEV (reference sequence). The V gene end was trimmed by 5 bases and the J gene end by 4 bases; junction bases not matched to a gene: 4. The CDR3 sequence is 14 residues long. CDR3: CASSIAGGRYEQYF. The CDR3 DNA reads TGTGCCAGCAGTATAGCGGGAGGGCGATACGAGCAGTACTTC.

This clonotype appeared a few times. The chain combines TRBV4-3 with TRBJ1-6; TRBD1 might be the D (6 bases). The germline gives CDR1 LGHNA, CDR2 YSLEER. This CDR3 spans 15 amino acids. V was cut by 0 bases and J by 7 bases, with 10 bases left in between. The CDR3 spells CASSQDRQENSPLHF. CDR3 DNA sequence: TGCGCCAGCAGCCAAGATAGACAGGAAAATTCACCCCTCCACTTT.

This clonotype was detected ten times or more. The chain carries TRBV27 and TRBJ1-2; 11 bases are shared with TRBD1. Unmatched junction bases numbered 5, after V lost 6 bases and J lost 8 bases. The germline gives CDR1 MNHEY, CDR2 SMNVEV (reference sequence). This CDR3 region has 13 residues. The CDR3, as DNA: TGTGCCAGCAGCGGACAGGGGGCAGGCGGCTACACCTTC. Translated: CASSGQGAGGYTF.

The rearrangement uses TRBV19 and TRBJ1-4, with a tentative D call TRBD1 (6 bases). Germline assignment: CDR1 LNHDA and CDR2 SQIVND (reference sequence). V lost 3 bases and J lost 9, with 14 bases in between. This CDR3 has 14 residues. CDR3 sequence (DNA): TGTGCCAGTAGTATGTCTCAGGGGATACAAAAACTGTTTTTT. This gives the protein CASSMSQGIQKLFF.

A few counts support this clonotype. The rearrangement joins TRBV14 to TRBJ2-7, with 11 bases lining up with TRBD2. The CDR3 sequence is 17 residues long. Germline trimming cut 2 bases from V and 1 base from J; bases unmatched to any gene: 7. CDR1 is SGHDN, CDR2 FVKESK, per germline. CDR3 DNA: TGTGCCAGCAGCCAACATGGACTAGCGGGTTCTTCCTACGAGCAGTACTTC. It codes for CASSQHGLAGSSYEQYF.

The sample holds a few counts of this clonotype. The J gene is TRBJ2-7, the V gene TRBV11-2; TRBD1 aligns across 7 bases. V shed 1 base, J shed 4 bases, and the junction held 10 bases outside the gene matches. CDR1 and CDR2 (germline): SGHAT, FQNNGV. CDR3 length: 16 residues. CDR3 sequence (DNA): TGTGCCAGCAGCTTAGGAACCACCGGGACAGATTACGAGCAGTACTTC. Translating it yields CASSLGTTGTDYEQYF.

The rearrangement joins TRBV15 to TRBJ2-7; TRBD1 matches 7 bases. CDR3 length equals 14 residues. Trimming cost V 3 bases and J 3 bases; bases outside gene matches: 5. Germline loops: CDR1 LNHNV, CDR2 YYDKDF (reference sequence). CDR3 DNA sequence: TGTGCCACCAGCAGGGAGACAGGGATCTACGAGCAGTACTTC. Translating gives CATSRETGIYEQYF.

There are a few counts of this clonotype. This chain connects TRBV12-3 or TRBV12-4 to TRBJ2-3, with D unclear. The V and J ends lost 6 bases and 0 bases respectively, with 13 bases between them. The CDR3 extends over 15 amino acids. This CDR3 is CASRKSRWSTDTQYF. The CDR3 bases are TGTGCCAGCAGGAAGTCCCGATGGAGCACAGATACGCAGTATTTT.

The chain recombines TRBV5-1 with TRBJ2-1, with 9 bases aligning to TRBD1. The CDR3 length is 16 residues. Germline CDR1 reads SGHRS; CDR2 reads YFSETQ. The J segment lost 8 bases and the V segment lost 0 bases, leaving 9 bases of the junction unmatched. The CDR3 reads CASSLAETGGFDEQFF. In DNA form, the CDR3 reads TGCGCCAGCAGCTTGGCTGAGACAGGGGGTTTCGATGAGCAGTTCTTC.

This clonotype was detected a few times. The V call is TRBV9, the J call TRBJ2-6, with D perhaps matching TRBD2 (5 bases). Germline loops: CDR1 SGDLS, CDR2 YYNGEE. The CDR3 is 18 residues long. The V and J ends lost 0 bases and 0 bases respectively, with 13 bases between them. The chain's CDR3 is CASSVGGLDRSGANVLTF. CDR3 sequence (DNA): TGTGCCAGCAGCGTAGGCGGACTCGACCGCTCTGGGGCCAACGTCCTGACTTTC.

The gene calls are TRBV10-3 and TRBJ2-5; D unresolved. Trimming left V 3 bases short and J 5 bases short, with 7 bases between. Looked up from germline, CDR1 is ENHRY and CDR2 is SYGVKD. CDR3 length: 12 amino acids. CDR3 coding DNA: TGTGCCATCAGTGATAAGGGTGAGACCCAGTACTTC. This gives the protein CAISDKGETQYF.

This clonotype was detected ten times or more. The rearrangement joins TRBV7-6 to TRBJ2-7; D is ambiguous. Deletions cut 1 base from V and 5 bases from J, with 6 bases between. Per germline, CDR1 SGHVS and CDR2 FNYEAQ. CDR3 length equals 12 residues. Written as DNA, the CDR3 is TGTGCCAGCAGCTTAGTCCCCCACGAGCAGTACTTC. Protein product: CASSLVPHEQYF.

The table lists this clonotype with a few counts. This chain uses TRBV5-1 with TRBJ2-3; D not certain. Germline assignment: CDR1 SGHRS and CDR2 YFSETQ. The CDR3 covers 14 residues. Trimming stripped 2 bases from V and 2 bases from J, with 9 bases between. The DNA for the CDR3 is TGCGCCAGCAGCTTTTGGCAGGACACAGATACGCAGTATTTT. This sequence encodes CASSFWQDTDTQYF. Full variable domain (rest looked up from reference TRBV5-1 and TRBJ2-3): KAGVTQTPRYLIKTRGQQVTLSCSPISGHRSVSWYQQTPGQGLQFLFEYFSETQRNKGNFPGRFSGRQFSNSRSEMNVSTLELGDSALYLCASSFWQDTDTQYFGPGTRLTVL.

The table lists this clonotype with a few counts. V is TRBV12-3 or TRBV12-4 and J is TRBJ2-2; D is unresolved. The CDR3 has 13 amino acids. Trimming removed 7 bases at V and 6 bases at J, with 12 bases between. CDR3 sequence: CASKWPPAGELFF. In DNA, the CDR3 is TGTGCCAGCAAATGGCCCCCGGCCGGGGAGCTGTTTTTT.

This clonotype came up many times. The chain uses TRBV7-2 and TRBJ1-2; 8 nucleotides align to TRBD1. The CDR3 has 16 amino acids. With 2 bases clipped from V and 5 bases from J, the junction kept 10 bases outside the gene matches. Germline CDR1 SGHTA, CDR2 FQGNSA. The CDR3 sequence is CASSLTVTGGRYGYTF. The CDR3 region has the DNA TGTGCCAGCAGCTTAACCGTTACAGGGGGAAGATATGGCTACACCTTC.

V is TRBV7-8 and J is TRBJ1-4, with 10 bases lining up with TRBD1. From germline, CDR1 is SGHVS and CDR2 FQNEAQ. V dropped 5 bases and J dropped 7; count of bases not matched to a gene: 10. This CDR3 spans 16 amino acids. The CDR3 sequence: CASSPRQGARGEKLFF. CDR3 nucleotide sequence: TGTGCCAGCAGCCCGCGACAGGGGGCGCGGGGTGAAAAACTGTTTTTT. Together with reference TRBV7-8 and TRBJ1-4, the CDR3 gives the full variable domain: GAGVSQSPRYKVAKRGQDVALRCDPISGHVSLFWYQQALGQGPEFLTYFQNEAQLDKSGLPSDRFFAERPEGSVSTLKIQRTQQEDSAVYLCASSPRQGARGEKLFFGSGTQLSVL.

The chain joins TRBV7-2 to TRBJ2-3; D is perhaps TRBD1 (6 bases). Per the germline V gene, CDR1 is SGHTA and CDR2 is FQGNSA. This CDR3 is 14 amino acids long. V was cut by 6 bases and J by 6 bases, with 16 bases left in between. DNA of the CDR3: TGTGCCAGCAGTATTCGACAGGCTCGGGATACGCAGTATTTT. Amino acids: CASSIRQARDTQYF.

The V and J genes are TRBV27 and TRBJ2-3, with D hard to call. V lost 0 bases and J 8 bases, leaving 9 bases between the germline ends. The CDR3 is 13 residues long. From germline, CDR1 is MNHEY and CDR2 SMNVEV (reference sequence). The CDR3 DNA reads TGTGCCAGCAGTTTATCTGATACGAGTACGCAGTATTTT. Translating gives CASSLSDTSTQYF.

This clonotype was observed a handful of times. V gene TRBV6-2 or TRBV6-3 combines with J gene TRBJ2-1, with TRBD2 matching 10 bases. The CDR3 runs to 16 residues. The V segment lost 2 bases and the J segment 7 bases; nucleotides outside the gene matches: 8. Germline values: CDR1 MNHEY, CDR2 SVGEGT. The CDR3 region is CASSYDPGSGRNEQFF. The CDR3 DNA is TGTGCCAGCAGTTACGACCCGGGTAGCGGGAGGAATGAGCAGTTCTTC.

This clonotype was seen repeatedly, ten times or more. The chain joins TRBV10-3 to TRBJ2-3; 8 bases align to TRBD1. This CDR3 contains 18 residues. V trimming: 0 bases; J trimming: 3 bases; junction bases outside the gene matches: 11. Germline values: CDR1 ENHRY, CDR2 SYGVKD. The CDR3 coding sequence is TGTGCCATCAGTGAGTCTTGGACAGGGAAAGTAGGGACAGATACGCAGTATTTT. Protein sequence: CAISESWTGKVGTDTQYF.

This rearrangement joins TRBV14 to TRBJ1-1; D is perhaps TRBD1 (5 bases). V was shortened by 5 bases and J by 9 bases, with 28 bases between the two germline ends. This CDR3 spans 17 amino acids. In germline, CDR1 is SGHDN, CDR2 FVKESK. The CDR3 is CASSKGRTGREAIKAFF. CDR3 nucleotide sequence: TGTGCCAGCAGCAAAGGAAGAACGGGCAGGGAGGCTATTAAAGCTTTCTTT.

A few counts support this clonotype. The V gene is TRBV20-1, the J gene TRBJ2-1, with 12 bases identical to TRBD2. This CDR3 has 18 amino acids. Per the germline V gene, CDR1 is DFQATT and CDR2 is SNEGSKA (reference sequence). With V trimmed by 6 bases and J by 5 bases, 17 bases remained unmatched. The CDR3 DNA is TGCAGTGCCCAAGGATGGACTAGCGGGAAGGTCTTGAACAATGAGCAGTTCTTC. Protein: CSAQGWTSGKVLNNEQFF.

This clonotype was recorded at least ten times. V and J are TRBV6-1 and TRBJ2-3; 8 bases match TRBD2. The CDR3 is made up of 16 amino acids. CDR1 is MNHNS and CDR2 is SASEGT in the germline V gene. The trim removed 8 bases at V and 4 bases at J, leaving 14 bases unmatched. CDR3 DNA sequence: TGTGCCAGCCTACCCCAAGAGCGGGAGCGGCCAGATACGCAGTATTTT. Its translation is CASLPQERERPDTQYF.

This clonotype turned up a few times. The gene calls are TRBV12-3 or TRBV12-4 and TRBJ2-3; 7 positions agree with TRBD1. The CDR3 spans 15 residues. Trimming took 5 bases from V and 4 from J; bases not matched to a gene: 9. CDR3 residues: CASSLNRGSADTQYF. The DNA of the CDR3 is TGTGCCAGCAGTCTAAACAGGGGAAGCGCAGATACGCAGTATTTT.